The TCR beta chain under discussion was sequenced for a study of tumor-infiltrating lymphocytes in primary liver carcinoma. Points from the study as a whole: Tumor top-250-clone fraction significantly exceeded that of blood (p = 0.039).

The researchers produced TCR beta cDNA from 400 to 650 ng total RNA with a constant-region primer. Nested multiplex PCR, run for three rounds with slightly modified ARM-PCR, yielded TCR beta libraries. Rounds one and two of PCR, each of 10 to 11 cycles, were primed with TRBV1-TRBV30 forward primers and a C-beta reverse primer. TCRdb used MiXCR to reprocess the multiplex PCR reads, holding one entry per CDR3 protein. The sample has over 35,000 distinct CDR3 sequences, around 70% seen once. In regard to this clonotype: The antigen remains undetermined. Without the conserved terminal phenylalanine or tryptophan, this CDR3 likely stems from a read error.

This CDR3 is 15 amino acids long. V was cut by 4 bases and J by 5 bases, with 17 bases left in between. Germline CDR1 and CDR2: SGHDN and FVKESK. Joint extraction of RNA and DNA used about 17-33 mg of bulk tissue that was unsorted. Patients in the cohort were treatment-naive and living with chronic HBV infection. This receptor was taken from a middle-aged man with primary liver carcinoma and hepatitis B virus infection. The gene calls are TRBV14 and TRBJ1-1; no definite D call. The sample comprised liver tumor tissue from sampling region 2. Subset here: tumor region T2, inferior pole. The CDR3 sequence is CASSPRLGIGTEAFS. The CDR3 region has the DNA TGTGCCAGCAGCCCCAGACTTGGGATAGGTACTGAAGCTTTCTCT.